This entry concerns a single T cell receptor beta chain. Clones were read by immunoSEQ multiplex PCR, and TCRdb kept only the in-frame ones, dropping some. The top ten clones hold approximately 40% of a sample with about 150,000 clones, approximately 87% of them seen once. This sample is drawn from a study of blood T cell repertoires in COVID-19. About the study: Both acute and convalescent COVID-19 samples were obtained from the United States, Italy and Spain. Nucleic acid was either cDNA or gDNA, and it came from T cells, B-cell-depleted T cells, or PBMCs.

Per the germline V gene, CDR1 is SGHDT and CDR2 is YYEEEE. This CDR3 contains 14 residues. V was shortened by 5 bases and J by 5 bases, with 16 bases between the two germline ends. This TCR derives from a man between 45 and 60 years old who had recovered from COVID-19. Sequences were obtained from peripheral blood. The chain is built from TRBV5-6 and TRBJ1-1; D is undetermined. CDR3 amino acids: CASSYWARWTEAFF. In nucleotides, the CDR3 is TGTGCCAGCAGTTATTGGGCTCGATGGACTGAAGCTTTCTTT.